The sequence of this T cell receptor beta chain was determined in a study of tumor-infiltrating lymphocytes in oesophageal squamous cell carcinoma. TCRdb reprocessed the PCR reads with MiXCR, giving one entry per CDR3 protein. The sample shows more than 9,500 distinct CDR3 sequences, approximately 50% of them seen only once. The receptor was isolated from a female donor with esophageal squamous cell carcinoma. The sequenced material came from esophageal tumor tissue.

CDR3 sequence reads: CASGDRAGYGYTF. In DNA form, the CDR3 reads TGTGCCAGTGGGGACAGGGCTGGCTATGGCTACACCTTC. The V call is TRBV6-1, the J call TRBJ2-4, with 9 positions matching TRBD1. Judging by the DNA end, TRBJ1-2 fits better; the J call may be wrong. Germline V gene lookup returns CDR1 MNHNS and CDR2 SASEGT. This CDR3 is built from 13 residues.